The following is a TCR beta chain sequence with its context. This sample is drawn from a study of blood T cell repertoires in COVID-19. About the research overall: Sources were T cells, B-cell-depleted T cells, or PBMCs; the material itself was cDNA or gDNA.

The repertoire was sequenced with immunoSEQ multiplex PCR; TCRdb's copy has only in-frame clones and lacks some. In the table there are about 270,000 clones, roughly 84% of which are singletons. The germline V gene has CDR1 LNHDA and CDR2 SQIVND (reference sequence). The CDR3 consists of 14 residues. Deletions cut 6 bases from V and 1 base from J, with 12 bases between. Seattle researchers signed up patients amid active infection and tracked them longitudinally. The TCR originated in a human donor with COVID-19, enrolled during active disease. The donor label of this sample is uncertain. The V and J genes are TRBV19 and TRBJ1-1; D might be TRBD1 (6 bases). The source material was peripheral blood. The CDR3 bases are TGTGCCAGTAGGGAGACAGGCGGGAACACTGAAGCTTTCTTT. It codes for CASRETGGNTEAFF.